The T cell receptor beta chain described here comes from a study of blood T cell repertoires in COVID-19. Study in general: From T cells, B-cell-depleted T cells, or PBMCs came the material, which was cDNA or gDNA.

Germline V gene sequence: CDR1 SGHRS, CDR2 YFSETQ. The length of the CDR3 is 14 residues. Trimming cost V 0 bases and J 3 bases, with 10 bases left between them. Under the authors' procedure: Nucleated cell number was recorded as an estimate derived from reference gene primer amplification. The repertoire was sequenced with immunoSEQ multiplex PCR; TCRdb's copy has only in-frame clones and lacks some. The V and J calls and clone size were taken over from that table, and D and trimming were inferred from the DNA. The sample includes around 250,000 clones, about four fifths seen only once; the top ten take about 1.9%.

The receptor was isolated from a man between 25 and 39 years old who had recovered from COVID-19. The chain couples TRBV5-1 to TRBJ2-7; D may be TRBD2 (5 bases). Sequences were obtained from peripheral blood. CDR3 protein: CASSLGYRDYEQYF. CDR3 in DNA: TGCGCCAGCAGCTTGGGGTACCGGGACTACGAGCAGTACTTC. The whole variable domain, filled in from reference TRBV5-1 and TRBJ2-7, reads KAGVTQTPRYLIKTRGQQVTLSCSPISGHRSVSWYQQTPGQGLQFLFEYFSETQRNKGNFPGRFSGRQFSNSRSEMNVSTLELGDSALYLCASSLGYRDYEQYFGPGTRLTVT.